The 12 T cell receptor beta chains presented below share a single source sample, sequenced in a study of T cell clones after liver transplantation. Data came from immunoSEQ multiplex PCR; TCRdb stores just in-frame clones and leaves some out. Of 65,000 to 70,000 clones detected, approximately 92% appear once; the ten largest clones hold 0.85% to 1%. The specimen comprised CD4+ T cells from blood, sampled less than 27 months after liver transplant. These receptors originate from a human patient who received a liver transplant. Some T cells may be transferred from the graft donor.

V usage is TRBV5-4 and J usage is TRBJ1-3; D possibly corresponds to TRBD1 (6 bases). V was shortened by 2 bases and J by 7 bases, with 13 bases between the two germline ends. The length of the CDR3 is 14 residues. Germline CDR1 SGHNT, CDR2 YYREEE (reference sequence). CDR3 sequence reads: CASSLPGGRNTIYF. Here the CDR3 DNA reads TGTGCCAGCAGCTTACCCGGGGGCAGGAACACCATATATTTT.

This chain links TRBV16 with TRBJ1-1; D call uncertain. Germline V lookup: CDR1 KGHSY, CDR2 FQNENV. V lost 2 bases and J 5 bases, leaving 9 bases between the germline ends. This CDR3 has 13 amino acids. The CDR3, as DNA: TGTGCCAGCAGCCAAGAACGACGAACTGAAGCTTTCTTT. Its translation is CASSQERRTEAFF.

The chain combines TRBV5-1 with TRBJ1-2; 8 bases are a match to TRBD1. CDR3 size: 14 residues. Germline CDR1 reads SGHRS; CDR2 reads YFSETQ. Trimming cost V 4 bases and J 0 bases; bases outside gene matches: 2. The CDR3 DNA reads TGCGCCAGCAGCCCGGGACAGGCTAACTATGGCTACACCTTC. Amino acids: CASSPGQANYGYTF.

This rearrangement joins TRBV27 to TRBJ2-3; TRBD1 agrees at 11 bases. The CDR3 has 15 amino acids. Per the germline V gene, CDR1 is MNHEY and CDR2 is SMNVEV (reference sequence). The J segment lost 1 base and the V segment lost 5 bases, leaving 2 bases of the junction unmatched. As DNA, the CDR3 is TGTGCCAGCAGTCGGACAGGGGGCCGCACAGATACGCAGTATTTT. This encodes CASSRTGGRTDTQYF.

The chain is built from TRBV11-1 and TRBJ1-1; TRBD1 is a possible D gene (5 bases). Germline V gene data show CDR1 as SGHAT and CDR2 as FQDESV (reference sequence). The CDR3 runs 13 residues. Trimming took off 4 bases at V and 3 bases at J, with 9 bases between the two ends. The CDR3 DNA is TGTGCCAGCAGCTCCGGGGGTCACACTGAAGCTTTCTTT. It is translated as CASSSGGHTEAFF.

This sequence joins TRBV6-1 and TRBJ1-4; D remains ambiguous. V dropped 0 bases and J dropped 8 bases, with 13 bases sitting between them. CDR1 is MNHNS and CDR2 is SASEGT in the germline V gene. The CDR3 consists of 15 residues. CDR3: CASSEARRAHEKLFF. The CDR3 DNA reads TGTGCCAGCAGTGAAGCTCGGAGGGCTCACGAAAAACTGTTTTTT.

This clone was seen a single time. The V and J genes are TRBV28 and TRBJ1-1; tentative D call: TRBD1 (5 bases). The CDR3 is 14 amino acids. Trimming shortened V by 8 bases and J by 0 bases, and 13 bases separated the two germline ends. From germline, CDR1 is MDHEN and CDR2 SYDVKM. The CDR3 DNA sequence: TGTGCCAGCCTCCGGGACCTTTTGAACACTGAAGCTTTCTTT. Its translation is CASLRDLLNTEAFF.

The chain combines TRBV6-1 with TRBJ1-3; D perhaps matches TRBD1 (5 bases). Germline V gene lookup returns CDR1 MNHNS and CDR2 SASEGT. The V end lost 6 bases, the J end lost 4 bases, and 16 bases lay between the germline ends. The CDR3 consists of 15 residues. CDR3 protein: CASSRRGVGGNTIYF. CDR3 nucleotides: TGTGCCAGCAGCCGAAGGGGAGTGGGGGGAAACACCATATATTTT.

This chain joins TRBV6-5 and TRBJ2-1; either TRBD1 or TRBD2 may supply D (5 bases each). Germline V lookup: CDR1 MNHEY, CDR2 SVGAGI. The CDR3 has 14 residues. V was shortened by 5 bases and J by 9 bases, with 17 bases between the two germline ends. As DNA, the CDR3 is TGTGCCAGCAGTCGGGGACCCGAGGGTAGTGAGCAGTTCTTC. Its translation: CASSRGPEGSEQFF.

J is TRBJ2-7 and V is TRBV7-2, with D perhaps matching TRBD2 (6 bases). The V gene lost 1 base and the J gene lost 2 bases, with 12 bases spanning the gap. The CDR3 covers 15 residues. The germline gives CDR1 SGHTA, CDR2 FQGNSA. CDR3: CASSLEAREAYEQYF. The CDR3 DNA reads TGTGCCAGCAGCTTAGAGGCCAGGGAGGCCTACGAGCAGTACTTC.

The rearrangement links TRBV7-3 to TRBJ2-3; possible D gene TRBD2, 6 bases. This CDR3 has 15 amino acids. Germline assignment: CDR1 SGHTA and CDR2 FQGTGA. V was shortened by 2 bases and J by 6 bases, with 15 bases between the two germline ends. The chain's CDR3 is CASSLGKAGRDTQYF. The CDR3 DNA reads as TGTGCCAGCAGCTTAGGGAAGGCGGGGAGGGATACGCAGTATTTT.

This clone was recorded once. This rearrangement joins TRBV7-2 to TRBJ2-7; 12 bases fit TRBD2. Germline V gene data show CDR1 as SGHTA and CDR2 as FQGNSA. The CDR3 contains 15 residues. V dropped 5 bases and J dropped 4; count of bases not matched to a gene: 6. CDR3 amino acids: CASSRGGTSGYEQYF. DNA for the CDR3: TGTGCCAGCAGCAGGGGGGGGACTAGCGGGTACGAGCAGTACTTC.